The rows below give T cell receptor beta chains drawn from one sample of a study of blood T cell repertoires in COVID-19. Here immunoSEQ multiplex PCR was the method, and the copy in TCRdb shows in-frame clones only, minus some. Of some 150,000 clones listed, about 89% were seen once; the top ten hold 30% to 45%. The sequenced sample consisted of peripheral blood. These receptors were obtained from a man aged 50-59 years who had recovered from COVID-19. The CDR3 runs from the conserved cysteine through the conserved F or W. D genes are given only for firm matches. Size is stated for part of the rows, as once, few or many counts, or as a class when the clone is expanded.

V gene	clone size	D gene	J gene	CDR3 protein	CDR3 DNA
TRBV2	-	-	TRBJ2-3	CASRRQTPDTQYF	TGTGCCAGCAGGAGACAGACCCCAGATACGCAGTATTTT
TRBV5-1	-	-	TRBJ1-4	CASSLDFEGGSEKLFF	TGCGCCAGCAGCTTGGATTTTGAGGGGGGGAGTGAAAAACTGTTTTTT
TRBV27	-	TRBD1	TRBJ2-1	CASKSGGRSEQFF	TGTGCCAGCAAGTCAGGGGGCCGGAGTGAGCAGTTCTTC
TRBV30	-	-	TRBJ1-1	CAWFQGRNTEAFF	TGTGCCTGGTTTCAGGGAAGGAACACTGAAGCTTTCTTT
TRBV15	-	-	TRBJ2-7	CATSRESFYEQYF	TGTGCCACCAGCAGAGAGAGTTTCTACGAGCAGTACTTC
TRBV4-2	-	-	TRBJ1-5	CASSQVYSGVGDNQPQHF	TGTGCCAGCAGCCAAGTTTATTCCGGTGTCGGAGACAATCAGCCCCAGCATTTT
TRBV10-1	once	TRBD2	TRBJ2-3	CASSESWAGEGTDTQYF	TGCGCCAGCAGTGAGTCCTGGGCGGGGGAAGGAACAGATACGCAGTATTTT
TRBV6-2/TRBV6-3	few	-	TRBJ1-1	CASSYEAPTEAFF	TGTGCCAGCAGTTACGAGGCGCCCACTGAAGCTTTCTTT
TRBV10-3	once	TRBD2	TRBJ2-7	CAISESTGGGGYSYEQYF	TGTGCCATCAGTGAGTCGACGGGTGGCGGGGGGTACTCCTACGAGCAGTACTTC
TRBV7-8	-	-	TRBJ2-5	CASSPMAATEETQYF	TGTGCCAGCAGCCCAATGGCGGCAACGGAAGAGACCCAGTACTTC
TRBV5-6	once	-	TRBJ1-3	CASTGRGFSGNTIYF	TGTGCCAGCACCGGGAGGGGGTTCTCTGGAAACACCATATATTTT
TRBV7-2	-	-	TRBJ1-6	CASSFQGSYNSPLHF	TGTGCCAGCAGCTTCCAGGGCTCCTATAATTCACCCCTCCACTTT
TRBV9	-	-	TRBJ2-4	CASSVVRGAAKNIQYF	TGTGCCAGCAGCGTAGTCCGGGGGGCGGCCAAAAACATTCAGTACTTC
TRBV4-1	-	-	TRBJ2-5	CASSQQQGETQYF	TGCGCCAGCAGCCAACAACAGGGCGAAACCCAGTACTTC
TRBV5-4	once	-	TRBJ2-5	CASSLVPGGRETQYF	TGTGCCAGCAGCTTGGTGCCAGGGGGGCGGGAGACCCAGTACTTC
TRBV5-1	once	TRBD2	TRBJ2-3	CASSSTSGDTDTQYF	TGCGCCAGCAGCTCGACTAGCGGGGACACAGATACGCAGTATTTT
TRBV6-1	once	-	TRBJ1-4	CASSDGPGDEKLFF	TGTGCCAGCAGTGACGGTCCCGGGGATGAAAAACTGTTTTTT
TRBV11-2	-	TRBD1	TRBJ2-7	CASSLRSGTDYEQYF	TGTGCCAGCAGCCTCCGATCCGGGACAGATTACGAGCAGTACTTC
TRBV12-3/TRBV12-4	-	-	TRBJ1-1	CASSISLEAFF	TGTGCCAGCAGTATTTCCCTTGAAGCTTTCTTT
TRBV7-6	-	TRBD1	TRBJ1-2	CASSPGQGAYGYTF	TGTGCCAGCAGCCCGGGACAGGGGGCTTATGGCTACACCTTC
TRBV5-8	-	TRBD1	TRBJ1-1	CASSKPRGRRENTEAFF	TGTGCCAGCAGTAAGCCCAGGGGGCGAAGGGAGAACACTGAAGCTTTCTTT
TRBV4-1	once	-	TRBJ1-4	CASRTGWVATNEKLFF	TGCGCCAGCAGGACAGGTTGGGTTGCAACTAATGAAAAACTGTTTTTT
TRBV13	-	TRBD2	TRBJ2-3	CASSLLGTSSTDTQYF	TGTGCCAGCAGCCTACTAGGGACTAGCAGCACAGATACGCAGTATTTT
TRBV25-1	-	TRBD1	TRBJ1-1	CASSDPGQGAFFGAEAFF	TGTGCCAGCAGTGACCCGGGACAGGGGGCGTTTTTTGGAGCTGAAGCTTTCTTT
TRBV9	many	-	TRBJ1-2	CASSVADSYGYTF	TGTGCCAGCAGCGTAGCGGACAGTTATGGCTACACCTTC
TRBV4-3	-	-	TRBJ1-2	CASSLLGANYGYTF	TGCGCCAGCAGCCTTCTGGGGGCGAACTATGGCTACACCTTC
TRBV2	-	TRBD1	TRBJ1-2	CASSPGQGGGYTF	TGTGCCAGCAGCCCGGGACAGGGCGGTGGCTACACCTTC
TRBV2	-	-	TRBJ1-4	CASRSTRGEKLFF	TGTGCCAGCCGTTCTACTCGGGGTGAAAAACTGTTTTTT
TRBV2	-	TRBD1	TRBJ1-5	CASRRGQARDQPQHF	TGTGCCAGCAGACGAGGACAGGCACGCGATCAGCCCCAGCATTTT
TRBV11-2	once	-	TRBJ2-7	CASSLDRGLTYEQYF	TGTGCCAGCAGCTTAGATCGGGGTTTAACCTACGAGCAGTACTTC
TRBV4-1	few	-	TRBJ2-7	CASSQDEGYSYEQYF	TGCGCCAGCAGCCAAGATGAGGGCTACTCCTACGAGCAGTACTTC
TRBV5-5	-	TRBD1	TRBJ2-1	CASSLAGGEYNEQFF	TGTGCCAGCAGCTTGGCAGGGGGCGAGTACAATGAGCAGTTCTTC
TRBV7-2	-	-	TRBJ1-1	CASSPTVGGSTEAFF	TGTGCCAGCAGCCCCACGGTTGGGGGCAGCACTGAAGCTTTCTTT
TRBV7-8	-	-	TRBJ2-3	CASSPRDFRTDTQYF	TGTGCCAGCAGCCCCCGGGACTTCCGCACAGATACGCAGTATTTT
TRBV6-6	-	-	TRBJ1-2	CASSSPSTGTNNGYTF	TGTGCCAGCAGTTCCCCGTCGACCGGGACAAATAATGGCTACACCTTC
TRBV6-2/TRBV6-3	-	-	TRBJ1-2	CASSYRRPEDYGYTF	TGTGCCAGCAGTTACCGACGACCCGAGGACTATGGCTACACCTTC
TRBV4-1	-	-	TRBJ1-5	CASSPGQSSSNQPQHF	TGCGCCAGCAGCCCCGGACAGTCCTCTAGCAATCAGCCCCAGCATTTT
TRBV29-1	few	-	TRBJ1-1	CSAVDLLQTLLMNTEAFF	TGCAGCGCTGTGGATCTTCTACAGACCCTCCTAATGAACACTGAAGCTTTCTTT
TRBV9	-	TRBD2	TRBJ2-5	CASSAPAGGTQYF	TGTGCCAGCAGCGCCCCAGCGGGGGGGACCCAGTACTTC
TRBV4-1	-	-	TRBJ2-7	CASSQDRGVYYEQYF	TGCGCCAGCAGCCAAGATCGAGGTGTTTACTACGAGCAGTACTTC
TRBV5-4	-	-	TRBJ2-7	CASSLDYREQYF	TGTGCCAGCAGCTTGGACTATCGCGAGCAGTACTTC
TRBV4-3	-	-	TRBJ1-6	CASSQDPRNSPLHF	TGCGCCAGCAGCCAAGATCCGCGAAATTCACCCCTCCACTTT
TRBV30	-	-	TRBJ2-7	CAWRPGVSYEQYF	TGTGCCTGGAGACCAGGGGTCTCCTACGAGCAGTACTTC
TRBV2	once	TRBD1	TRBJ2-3	CASQDRGFTDTQYF	TGTGCCAGCCAAGACAGGGGGTTCACAGATACGCAGTATTTT
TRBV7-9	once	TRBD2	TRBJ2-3	CASSRSGGSDTQYF	TGTGCCAGCAGCCGAAGCGGGGGTTCGGATACGCAGTATTTT
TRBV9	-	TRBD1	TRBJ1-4	CASSVGPGQRNEKLFF	TGTGCCAGCAGCGTAGGGCCGGGACAGAGAAATGAAAAACTGTTTTTT
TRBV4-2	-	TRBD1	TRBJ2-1	CASSQPGQVNNEQFF	TGTGCCAGCAGCCAACCGGGACAGGTAAACAATGAGCAGTTCTTC
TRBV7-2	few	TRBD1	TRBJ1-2	CASSLDRASYTF	TGTGCCAGCAGCCTGGACAGGGCCAGCTACACCTTC
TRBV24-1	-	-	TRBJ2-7	CASPDGGYEQYF	TGTGCCAGTCCGGACGGAGGGTACGAGCAGTACTTC
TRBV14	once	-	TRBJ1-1	CASSQERATYGAFF	TGTGCCAGCAGCCAAGAGAGGGCTACTTATGGGGCTTTCTTT
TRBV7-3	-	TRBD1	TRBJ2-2	CASTLGGAGTGELFF	TGTGCCAGCACCTTAGGGGGCGCGGGCACCGGGGAGCTGTTTTTT
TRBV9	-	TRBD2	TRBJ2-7	CASSVLGGSNEQYF	TGTGCCAGCAGCGTATTGGGGGGGTCCAACGAGCAGTACTTC
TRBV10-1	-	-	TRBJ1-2	CASPEVALQNYGYTF	TGCGCCAGCCCTGAGGTGGCACTCCAGAACTATGGCTACACCTTC
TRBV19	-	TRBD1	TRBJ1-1	CASSLIQGAMNTEAFF	TGTGCCAGTAGCCTAATACAGGGGGCGATGAACACTGAAGCTTTCTTT
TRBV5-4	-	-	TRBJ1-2	CASSRDSGRGYTF	TGTGCCAGCAGCCGGGACTCCGGTCGGGGCTACACCTTC
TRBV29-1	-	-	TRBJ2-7	CSVESGSYEQYF	TGCAGCGTTGAATCGGGGTCTTACGAGCAGTACTTC
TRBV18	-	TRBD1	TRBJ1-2	CASSQMPGQGAPYGYTF	TGTGCCAGCTCACAAATGCCGGGACAGGGGGCCCCCTATGGCTACACCTTC
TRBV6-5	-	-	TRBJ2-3	CASRNWLDRTDTQYF	TGTGCCAGCAGAAACTGGCTAGACCGCACAGATACGCAGTATTTT
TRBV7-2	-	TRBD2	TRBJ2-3	CASSLVAGGGDTQYF	TGTGCCAGCAGCTTGGTAGCGGGGGGTGGGGATACGCAGTATTTT